The source of this T cell receptor (beta chain) is a study of brain metastases from non-small cell lung cancer (dated by TCRdb to the late 2010s). Regarding the study in general: The immune microenvironment of paired resected primary tumors and brain metastases from non-small-cell lung cancer patients was profiled. Broad study findings and their caveats: T-cell clones appeared expanded in around 66% of brain metastases relative to the matched primary tumors. T-cell infiltration was lower in brain metastases than in primary tumors (P < 0.001). Paired brain metastases and primary tumors largely shared TCR repertoires, although T-cell densities in the metastases were sparse.

The library was made by the immunoSEQ multiplex PCR assay. T-cell receptor beta chain repertoire sequencing was carried out together with a 770-gene immune expression panel. This immuneACCESS table, as held by TCRdb, lists in-frame sequences with V and J called but not all clones. Of the missing ones, under half trace to an unresolved V gene in checked studies; the others have no known cause. The sample yields 2,000 to 3,000 clones; about 83% were counted once. Of the sample, around 17% falls within the top ten clones. In regard to this clone: Its cognate antigen has yet to be identified. Base-call qualities are not available, and no considerably larger clone is one nucleotide away.

A cohort of about 41 patients with surgically resected non-small-cell lung cancer, for whom both primary tumor and brain metastasis specimens were available, was included. The tumor specimens used were formalin-fixed, paraffin-embedded tissues taken from archives. From cysteine to phenylalanine, the CDR3 is 15 amino acids long. Just the 45-base CDR3 DNA is kept, in frame starting at base 1. Relative to germline, V is missing 5 bases and J is missing 2 bases, with 3 bases of the junction outside any gene match. CDR1 and CDR2 are drawn from the germline V gene: SGHTS, YDEGEE. Recombination connected TRBV5-8 to TRBJ2-6; 8 central bases correspond to TRBD1. The source of this sequence is a donor at least 40 years old with non-small cell lung cancer. The sample consisted of primary lung tumor tissue. The cell subset or site label of this sample denotes: primary lung tumor paired with brain metastasis. The CDR3 region has the sequence CASRATGAGANVLTF. The bases are TGTGCCAGCAGAGCGACAGGGGCTGGGGCCAACGTCCTGACTTTC.